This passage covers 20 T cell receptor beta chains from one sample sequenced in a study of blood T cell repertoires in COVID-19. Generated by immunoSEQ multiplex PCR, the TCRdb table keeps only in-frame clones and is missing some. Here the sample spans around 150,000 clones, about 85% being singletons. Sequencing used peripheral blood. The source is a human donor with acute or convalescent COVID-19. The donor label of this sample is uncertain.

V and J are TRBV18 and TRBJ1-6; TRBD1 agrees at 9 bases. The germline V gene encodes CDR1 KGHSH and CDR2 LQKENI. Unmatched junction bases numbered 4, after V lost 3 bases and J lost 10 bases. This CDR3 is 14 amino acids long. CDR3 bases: TGTGCCAGCTCACCTCGACAGGGGGAGTCACCCCTCCACTTT. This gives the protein CASSPRQGESPLHF. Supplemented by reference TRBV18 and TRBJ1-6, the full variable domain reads NAGVMQNPRHLVRRRGQEARLRCSPMKGHSHVYWYRQLPEEGLKFMVYLQKENIIDESGMPKERFSAEFPKEGPSILRIQQVVRGDSAAYFCASSPRQGESPLHFGNGTRLTVT.

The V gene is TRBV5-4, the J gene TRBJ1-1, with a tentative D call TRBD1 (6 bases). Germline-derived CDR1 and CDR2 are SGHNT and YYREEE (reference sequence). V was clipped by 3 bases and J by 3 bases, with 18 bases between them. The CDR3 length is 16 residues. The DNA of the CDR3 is TGTGCCAGCAGCTCTCAACAGGGTAGGGTGCACACTGAAGCTTTCTTT. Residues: CASSSQQGRVHTEAFF.

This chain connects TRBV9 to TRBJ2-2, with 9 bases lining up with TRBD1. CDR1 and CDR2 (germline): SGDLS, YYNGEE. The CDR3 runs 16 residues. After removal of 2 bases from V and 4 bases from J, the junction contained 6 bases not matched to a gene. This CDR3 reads CASSVTGGGSTGELFF. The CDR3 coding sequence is TGTGCCAGCAGCGTCACAGGGGGCGGTAGCACCGGGGAGCTGTTTTTT.

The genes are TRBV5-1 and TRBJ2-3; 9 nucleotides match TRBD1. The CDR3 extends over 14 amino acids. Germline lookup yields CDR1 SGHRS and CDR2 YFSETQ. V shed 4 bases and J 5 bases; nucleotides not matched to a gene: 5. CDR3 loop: CASSPGQGKDTQYF. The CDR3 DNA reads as TGCGCCAGCAGCCCCGGACAGGGGAAAGATACGCAGTATTTT.

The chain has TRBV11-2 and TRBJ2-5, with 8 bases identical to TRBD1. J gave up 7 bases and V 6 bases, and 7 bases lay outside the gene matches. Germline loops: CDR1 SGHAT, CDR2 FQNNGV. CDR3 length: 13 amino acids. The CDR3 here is CASRGQGWVTQYF. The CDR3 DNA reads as TGTGCCAGCAGAGGACAGGGATGGGTGACCCAGTACTTC.

CDR3 in DNA: TGTGCCAGCAGTAGAGGGATTGGCTACACCTTC. It translates to CASSRGIGYTF. V usage is TRBV12-3 or TRBV12-4 and J usage is TRBJ1-2; no clear D gene. This CDR3 region has 11 residues. V lost 5 bases to trimming and J lost 7 bases, with 8 bases between them.

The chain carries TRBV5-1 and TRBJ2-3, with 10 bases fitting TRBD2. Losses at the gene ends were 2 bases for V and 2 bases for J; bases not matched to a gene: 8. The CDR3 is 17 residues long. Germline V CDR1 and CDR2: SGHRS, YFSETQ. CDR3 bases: TGCGCCAGCAGCTTCGGCACTCTAGCGGGGGCCACAGATACGCAGTATTTT. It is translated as CASSFGTLAGATDTQYF.

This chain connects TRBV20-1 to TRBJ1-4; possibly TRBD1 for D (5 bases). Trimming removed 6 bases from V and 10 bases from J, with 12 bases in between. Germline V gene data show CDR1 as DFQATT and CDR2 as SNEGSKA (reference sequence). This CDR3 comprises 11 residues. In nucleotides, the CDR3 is TGCAGTGCAGCCGAAGGGGCAAAACTGTTTTTT. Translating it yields CSAAEGAKLFF.

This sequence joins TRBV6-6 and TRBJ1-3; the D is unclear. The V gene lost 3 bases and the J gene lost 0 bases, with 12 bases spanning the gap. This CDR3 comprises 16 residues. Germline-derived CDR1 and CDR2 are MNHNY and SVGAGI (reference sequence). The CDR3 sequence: CASSYLKPLSGNTIYF. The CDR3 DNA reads TGTGCCAGCAGTTATCTCAAGCCACTCTCTGGAAACACCATATATTTT.

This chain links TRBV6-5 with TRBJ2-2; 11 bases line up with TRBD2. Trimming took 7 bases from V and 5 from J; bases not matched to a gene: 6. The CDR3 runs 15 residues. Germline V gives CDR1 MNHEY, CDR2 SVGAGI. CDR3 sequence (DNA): TGTGCCAGCAACCGACTAGCGGGGAAGACCGGGGAGCTGTTTTTT. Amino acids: CASNRLAGKTGELFF.

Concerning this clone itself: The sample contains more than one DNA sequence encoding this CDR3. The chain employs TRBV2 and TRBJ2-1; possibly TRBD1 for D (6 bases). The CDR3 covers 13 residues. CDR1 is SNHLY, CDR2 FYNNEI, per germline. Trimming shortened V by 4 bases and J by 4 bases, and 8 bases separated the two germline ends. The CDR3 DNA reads TGTGCCAGCAGTGGTACAGGGTACAATGAGCAGTTCTTC. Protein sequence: CASSGTGYNEQFF.

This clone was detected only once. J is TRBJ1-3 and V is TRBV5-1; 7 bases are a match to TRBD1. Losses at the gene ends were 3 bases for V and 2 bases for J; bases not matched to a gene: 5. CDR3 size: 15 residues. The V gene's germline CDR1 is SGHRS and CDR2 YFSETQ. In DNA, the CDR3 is TGCGCCAGCAGCTATGACAGGGAGGCTGGAAACACCATATATTTT. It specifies CASSYDREAGNTIYF.

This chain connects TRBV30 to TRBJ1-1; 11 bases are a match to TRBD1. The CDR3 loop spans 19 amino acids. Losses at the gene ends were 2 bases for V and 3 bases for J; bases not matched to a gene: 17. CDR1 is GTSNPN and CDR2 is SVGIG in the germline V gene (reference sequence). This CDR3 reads CAWSSIYKRTGGADTEAFF. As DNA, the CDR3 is TGTGCCTGGAGTTCTATCTACAAACGGACAGGGGGCGCGGACACTGAAGCTTTCTTT. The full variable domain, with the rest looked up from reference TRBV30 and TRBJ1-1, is SQTIHQWPATLVQPVGSPLSLECTVEGTSNPNLYWYRQAAGRGLQLLFYSVGIGQISSEVPQNLSASRPQDRQFILSSKKLLLSDSGFYLCAWSSIYKRTGGADTEAFFGQGTRLTVV.

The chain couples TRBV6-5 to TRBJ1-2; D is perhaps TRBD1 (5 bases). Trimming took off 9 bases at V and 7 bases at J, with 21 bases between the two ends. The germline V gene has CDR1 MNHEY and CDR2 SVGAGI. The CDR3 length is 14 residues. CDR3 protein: CASRSGPPGGGYTF. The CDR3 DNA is TGTGCCAGTCGGTCGGGTCCGCCGGGGGGTGGCTACACCTTC.

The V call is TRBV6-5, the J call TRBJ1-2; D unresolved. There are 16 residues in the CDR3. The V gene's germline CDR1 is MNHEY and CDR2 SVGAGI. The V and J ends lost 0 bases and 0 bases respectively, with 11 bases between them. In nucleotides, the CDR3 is TGTGCCAGCAGTTACTCGGAGGGTTGGGCTAACTATGGCTACACCTTC. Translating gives CASSYSEGWANYGYTF.

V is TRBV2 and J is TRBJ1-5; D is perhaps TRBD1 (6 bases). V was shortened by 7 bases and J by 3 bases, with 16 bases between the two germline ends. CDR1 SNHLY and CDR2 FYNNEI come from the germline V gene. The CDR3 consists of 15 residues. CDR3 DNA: TGTGCCAGCACGGGGGGGGGACAAATCAATCAGCCCCAGCATTTT. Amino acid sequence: CASTGGGQINQPQHF. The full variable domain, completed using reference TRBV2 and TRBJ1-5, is EPEVTQTPSHQVTQMGQEVILRCVPISNHLYFYWYRQILGQKVEFLVSFYNNEISEKSEIFDDQFSVERPDGSNFTLKIRSTKLEDSAMYFCASTGGGQINQPQHFGDGTRLSIL.

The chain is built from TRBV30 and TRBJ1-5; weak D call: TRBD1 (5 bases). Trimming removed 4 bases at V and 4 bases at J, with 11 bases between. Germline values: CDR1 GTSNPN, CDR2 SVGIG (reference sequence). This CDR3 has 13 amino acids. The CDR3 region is CAWNQGWNQPQHF. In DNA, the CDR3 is TGTGCCTGGAATCAGGGTTGGAATCAGCCCCAGCATTTT. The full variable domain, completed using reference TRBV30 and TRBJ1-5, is SQTIHQWPATLVQPVGSPLSLECTVEGTSNPNLYWYRQAAGRGLQLLFYSVGIGQISSEVPQNLSASRPQDRQFILSSKKLLLSDSGFYLCAWNQGWNQPQHFGDGTRLSIL.

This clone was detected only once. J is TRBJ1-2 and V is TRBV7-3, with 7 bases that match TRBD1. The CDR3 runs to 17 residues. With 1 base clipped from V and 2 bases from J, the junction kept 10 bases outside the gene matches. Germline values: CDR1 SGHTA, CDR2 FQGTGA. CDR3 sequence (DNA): TGTGCCAGCAGCTTAAAAGGGCGGCAGGGGGTGAACTATGGCTACACCTTC. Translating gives CASSLKGRQGVNYGYTF.

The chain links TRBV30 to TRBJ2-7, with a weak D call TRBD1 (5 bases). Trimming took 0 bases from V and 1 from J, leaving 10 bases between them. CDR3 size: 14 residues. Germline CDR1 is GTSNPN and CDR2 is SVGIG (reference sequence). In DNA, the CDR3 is TGTGCCTGGAGTGTGGCAGGGCCTTCCTACGAGCAGTACTTC. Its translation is CAWSVAGPSYEQYF.

The chain's CDR3 is CASSGITGVGEKLFF. The CDR3, as DNA: TGTGCCAGCAGCGGAATCACAGGGGTTGGTGAAAAACTGTTTTTT. V gene TRBV7-9 combines with J gene TRBJ1-4; 7 nucleotides align to TRBD1. V shed 5 bases and J 7 bases; nucleotides not matched to a gene: 10. The CDR3 extends over 15 amino acids. Germline CDR1 is SEHNR and CDR2 is FQNEAQ (reference sequence). Supplemented by reference TRBV7-9 and TRBJ1-4, the full variable domain reads DTGVSQNPRHKITKRGQNVTFRCDPISEHNRLYWYRQTLGQGPEFLTYFQNEAQLEKSRLLSDRFSAERPKGSFSTLEIQRTEQGDSAMYLCASSGITGVGEKLFFGSGTQLSVL.